What follows are 7 T cell receptor beta chains derived from one specimen sequenced in a study of T cells in tuberculosis listed by TCRdb under 2018. Library preparation employed the immunoSEQ multiplex PCR assay. TCRdb re-hosts the immuneACCESS table, in-frame sequences only. Its copies lack some clones; in the studies checked, an unresolved V gene accounts for under half of them, and the cause for the rest is not known. Within this sample are tens of thousands of clones, with approximately 91% of them counted one time only. 1.5% to 2% of the sample is in the top ten clones. PBMC were thawed, rested overnight, stained with GMM-loaded CD1B tetramer, a Live/Dead dye and anti-CD3, and then sorted on a FACS Aria II. The CD1B tetramers were loaded with C32 glucose monomycolate that had been purified from Rhodococcus equi. Sequenced: CD1b-GMM tetramer-negative cells sorted from PBMCs. The cell subset or site label, as the study defines it: T cells not binding CD1B-GMM tetramer, sorted from same donor. The receptors were sampled from an adult woman with latent tuberculosis.

A few counts support this clone. This chain uses TRBV19 with TRBJ1-4, with D possibly matching TRBD1 (6 bases). V lost 3 bases, J lost 8 bases, and 10 bases lay in between. The CDR3 is 13 amino acids. Germline V gives CDR1 LNHDA, CDR2 SQIVND (reference sequence). The CDR3 bases are TGTGCCAGTAGTATCGATCAGGGGGAAAAACTGTTTTTT. Protein product: CASSIDQGEKLFF.

The chain employs TRBV25-1 and TRBJ1-2, with D maybe TRBD1 (6 bases). V dropped 5 bases and J dropped 4 bases, with 11 bases sitting between them. Germline V gene lookup returns CDR1 MGHDK and CDR2 SYGVNS. The CDR3 has 13 residues. CDR3 residues: CASSSDRFYGYTF. The CDR3 DNA reads TGTGCCAGCAGTAGTGACAGGTTCTATGGCTACACCTTC.

The chain employs TRBV6-6 and TRBJ1-1, with D hard to call. The CDR3 contains 16 residues. CDR1 and CDR2 from the germline V gene are MNHNY and SVGAGI (reference sequence). Trimming removed 7 bases from V and 1 base from J, with 19 bases in between. Here the CDR3 DNA reads TGTGCCAGCATCTTACTCGGTGGCCGGGGGAACACTGAAGCTTTCTTT. Translation gives CASILLGGRGNTEAFF.

This clone has only a few counts. The rearrangement uses TRBV19 and TRBJ2-3; 12 positions match TRBD2. Per the germline V gene, CDR1 is LNHDA and CDR2 is SQIVND (reference sequence). Unmatched junction bases numbered 7, after V lost 6 bases and J lost 6 bases. The CDR3 totals 15 residues. The CDR3 coding sequence is TGTGCCAGTAGAGACCTCGGGACTAGCGGGGATACGCAGTATTTT. Translation gives CASRDLGTSGDTQYF.

V gene TRBV5-1 combines with J gene TRBJ1-6; D gene uncertain. This CDR3 has 15 residues. The V end was cut by 0 bases, the J end by 6 bases, with 10 bases between. The V gene's germline CDR1 is SGHRS and CDR2 YFSETQ. CDR3 sequence reads: CASSLAGIGNSPLHF. CDR3 in DNA: TGCGCCAGCAGCTTGGCCGGGATTGGTAATTCACCCCTCCACTTT.

This chain uses TRBV7-2 with TRBJ2-6; TRBD1 matches at 8 bases. There are 18 residues in the CDR3. The V gene end was trimmed by 3 bases and the J gene end by 3 bases; junction bases not matched to a gene: 10. Germline V CDR1 and CDR2: SGHTA, FQGNSA. CDR3 residues: CASSLTGALISGANVLTF. CDR3 nucleotides: TGTGCCAGCAGCTTGACAGGGGCGTTAATAAGTGGGGCCAACGTCCTGACTTTC.

This chain joins TRBV19 and TRBJ2-7, with no clear D. This CDR3 is built from 14 residues. V lost 5 bases and J lost 6, with 17 bases in between. The germline V gene has CDR1 LNHDA and CDR2 SQIVND (reference sequence). Here the CDR3 DNA reads TGTGCCAGTAGTTCGCTGATGACGGGTGCCGAGCAGTACTTC. Translating gives CASSSLMTGAEQYF. The variable domain in full, with the rest retrieved from reference TRBV19 and TRBJ2-7, is DGGITQSPKYLFRKEGQNVTLSCEQNLNHDAMYWYRQDPGQGLRLIYYSQIVNDFQKGDIAEGYSVSREKKESFPLTVTSAQKNPTAFYLCASSSLMTGAEQYFGPGTRLTVT.